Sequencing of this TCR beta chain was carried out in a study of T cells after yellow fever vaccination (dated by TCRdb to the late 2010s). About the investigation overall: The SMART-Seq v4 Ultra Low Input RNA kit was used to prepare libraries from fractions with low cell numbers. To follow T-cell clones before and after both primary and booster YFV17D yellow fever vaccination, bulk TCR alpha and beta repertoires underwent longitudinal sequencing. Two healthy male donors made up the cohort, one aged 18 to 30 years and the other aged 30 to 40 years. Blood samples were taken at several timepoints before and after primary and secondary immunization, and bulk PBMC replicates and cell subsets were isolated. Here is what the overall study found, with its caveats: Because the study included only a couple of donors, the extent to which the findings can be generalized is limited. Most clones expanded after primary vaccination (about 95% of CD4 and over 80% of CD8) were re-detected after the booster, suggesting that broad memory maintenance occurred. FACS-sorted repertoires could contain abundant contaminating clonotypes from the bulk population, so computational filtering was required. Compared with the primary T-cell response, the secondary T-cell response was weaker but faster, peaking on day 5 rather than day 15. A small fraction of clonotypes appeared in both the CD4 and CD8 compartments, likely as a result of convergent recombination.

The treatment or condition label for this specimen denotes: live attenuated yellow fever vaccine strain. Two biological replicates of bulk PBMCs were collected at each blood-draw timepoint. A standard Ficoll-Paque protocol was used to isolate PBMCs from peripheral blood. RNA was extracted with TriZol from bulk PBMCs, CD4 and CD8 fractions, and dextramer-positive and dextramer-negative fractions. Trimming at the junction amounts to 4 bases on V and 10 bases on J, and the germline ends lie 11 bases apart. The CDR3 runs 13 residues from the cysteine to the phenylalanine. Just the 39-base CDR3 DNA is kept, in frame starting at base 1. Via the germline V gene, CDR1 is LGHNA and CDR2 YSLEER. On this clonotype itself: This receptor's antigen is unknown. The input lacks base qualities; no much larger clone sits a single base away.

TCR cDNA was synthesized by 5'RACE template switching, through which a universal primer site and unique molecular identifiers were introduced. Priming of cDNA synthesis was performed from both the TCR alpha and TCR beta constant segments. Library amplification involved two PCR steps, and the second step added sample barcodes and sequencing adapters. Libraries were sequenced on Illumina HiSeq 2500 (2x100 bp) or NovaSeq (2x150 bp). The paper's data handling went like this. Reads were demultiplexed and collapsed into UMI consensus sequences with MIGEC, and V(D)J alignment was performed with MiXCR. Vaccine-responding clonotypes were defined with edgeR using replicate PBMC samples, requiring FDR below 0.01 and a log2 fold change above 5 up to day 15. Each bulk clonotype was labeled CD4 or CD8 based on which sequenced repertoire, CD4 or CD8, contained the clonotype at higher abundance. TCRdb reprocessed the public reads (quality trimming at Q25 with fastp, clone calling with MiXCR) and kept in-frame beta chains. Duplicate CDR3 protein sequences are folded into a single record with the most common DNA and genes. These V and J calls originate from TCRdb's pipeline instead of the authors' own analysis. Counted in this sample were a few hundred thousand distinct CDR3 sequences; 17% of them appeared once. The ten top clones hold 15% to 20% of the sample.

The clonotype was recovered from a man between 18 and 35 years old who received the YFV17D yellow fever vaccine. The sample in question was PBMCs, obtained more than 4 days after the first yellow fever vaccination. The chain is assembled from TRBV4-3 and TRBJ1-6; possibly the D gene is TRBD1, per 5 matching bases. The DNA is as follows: TGCGCCAGCAGCCTCCAGGGTACGTCACCCCTCCACTTT. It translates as CASSLQGTSPLHF.